Shown below are 30 T cell receptor beta chains from a single sample sequenced in a study of CD8 T cells in Susac syndrome. RNA amounts of roughly 0.5 to 1 ug underwent reverse transcription with random hexamers. TCRdb processed the immunoSEQ multiplex PCR reads anew with MiXCR; each CDR3 protein has one entry. The sample holds under 250,000 distinct CDR3 sequences, 85% to 95% seen once. The material sequenced was CD4+ T cells from PBMCs. Receptors originate from a human donor with Susac syndrome.

The rearrangement joins TRBV5-4 to TRBJ2-5; D assignment may be TRBD1 or TRBD2 (5 bases each). In germline, CDR1 is SGHNT, CDR2 YYREEE (reference sequence). V shed 5 bases and J shed 0 bases, with 14 bases lying between them. The CDR3 loop spans 15 amino acids. CDR3 residues: CASSRPQGDQETQYF. The CDR3 DNA follows: TGTGCCAGCAGTCGACCTCAGGGAGACCAAGAGACCCAGTACTTC.

The rearrangement joins TRBV11-3 to TRBJ1-1; the D is unclear. The CDR3 has 14 residues. Trimming left V 6 bases short and J 3 bases short, with 14 bases between. Germline V gene data show CDR1 as SGHNT and CDR2 as YENEEA. The CDR3 DNA reads TGTGCCAGCAGATCGCCCGACGGGTACACTGAAGCTTTCTTT. This gives the protein CASRSPDGYTEAFF.

The V call is TRBV20-1, the J call TRBJ1-1, with a possible D match to TRBD1 (6 bases). Per germline, CDR1 DFQATT and CDR2 SNEGSKA (reference sequence). The CDR3 has 16 amino acids. V lost 0 bases and J 1 base, leaving 15 bases between the germline ends. For the CDR3, the DNA is TGCAGTGCTAGAGATTGGACAGTAGGCGAGAACACTGAAGCTTTCTTT. Amino acid sequence: CSARDWTVGENTEAFF.

V usage is TRBV2 and J usage is TRBJ1-4, with 7 bases lining up with TRBD1. Looked up from germline, CDR1 is SNHLY and CDR2 is FYNNEI. This CDR3 comprises 15 residues. The V segment lost 6 bases and the J segment 3 bases; nucleotides outside the gene matches: 7. This CDR3 is CASRDRGTANEKLFF. In nucleotides, the CDR3 is TGTGCCAGCAGAGACCGCGGGACAGCTAATGAAAAACTGTTTTTT.

The genes are TRBV9 and TRBJ1-3; no reliable D call. Looked up from germline, CDR1 is SGDLS and CDR2 is YYNGEE. The CDR3 spans 13 residues. Trimming cost V 0 bases and J 5 bases, with 6 bases left between them. The CDR3 DNA reads as TGTGCCAGCAGCGTAGATCGGAGAAACACCATATATTTT. It encodes CASSVDRRNTIYF.

This sequence joins TRBV5-4 and TRBJ1-5; no reliable D call. The CDR3 runs to 13 residues. Trimming pared 0 bases from V and 4 bases from J, leaving 5 bases between. From germline, CDR1 is SGHNT and CDR2 YYREEE (reference sequence). The CDR3 nucleotides are TGTGCCAGCAGCTTGGGGGAGAATCAGCCCCAGCATTTT. It yields the protein CASSLGENQPQHF. The variable domain in full, with the rest retrieved from reference TRBV5-4 and TRBJ1-5, is ETGVTQSPTHLIKTRGQQVTLRCSSQSGHNTVSWYQQALGQGPQFIFQYYREEENGRGNFPPRFSGLQFPNYSSELNVNALELDDSALYLCASSLGENQPQHFGDGTRLSIL.

In its sample, this clonotype was seen once. The rearrangement joins TRBV6-2 or TRBV6-3 to TRBJ1-4, with D unresolved. The CDR3 length is 15 residues. CDR1 MNHEY and CDR2 SVGEGT come from the germline V gene. V was trimmed by 4 bases and J by 0 bases, leaving 9 bases between them. This chain's CDR3 is CASSSRRTTNEKLFF. CDR3 bases: TGTGCCAGCAGTTCGAGACGGACAACTAATGAAAAACTGTTTTTT.

The chain recombines TRBV4-1 with TRBJ1-5; D is perhaps TRBD1 (5 bases). The CDR3 extends over 15 amino acids. The V gene's germline CDR1 is MGHRA and CDR2 YSYEKL. V was clipped by 1 base and J by 7 bases, with 14 bases between them. CDR3 amino acids: CASSQGFGAGQPQHF. DNA of the CDR3: TGCGCCAGCAGCCAAGGATTCGGGGCGGGACAGCCCCAGCATTTT.

This chain uses TRBV4-1 with TRBJ2-3; 8 bases match TRBD2. Germline-derived CDR1 and CDR2 are MGHRA and YSYEKL. Trimming removed 1 base from V and 4 bases from J; junction bases left unmatched: 7. This CDR3 has 16 amino acids. The CDR3: CASSQVLSGGADTQYF. For the CDR3, the DNA is TGCGCCAGCAGCCAAGTTCTCAGCGGGGGAGCAGATACGCAGTATTTT.

The rearrangement links TRBV20-1 to TRBJ1-6; 10 bases are shared with TRBD1. Looked up from germline, CDR1 is DFQATT and CDR2 is SNEGSKA (reference sequence). The CDR3 totals 14 residues. Losses at the gene ends were 1 base for V and 11 bases for J; bases not matched to a gene: 5. CDR3 DNA: TGCAGTGCTAGAGTTGGGACAGGGGCTACACCCCTCCACTTT. It encodes CSARVGTGATPLHF.

The chain is built from TRBV28 and TRBJ2-5, with a tentative D call TRBD2 (5 bases). Trimming pared 2 bases from V and 4 bases from J, leaving 8 bases between. The CDR3 length is 13 residues. Germline V gives CDR1 MDHEN, CDR2 SYDVKM. The CDR3 DNA sequence: TGTGCCAGCAGTTTAGTGGGAGCAGAGACCCAGTACTTC. It codes for CASSLVGAETQYF.

The chain is built from TRBV29-1 and TRBJ2-7, with unresolved D. V lost 4 bases to trimming and J lost 4 bases, with 23 bases between them. Per the germline V gene, CDR1 is SQVTM and CDR2 is ANQGSEA. CDR3 size: 16 residues. The CDR3 loop is CSVGSRSYPWSYEQYF. The DNA of the CDR3 is TGCAGCGTTGGAAGTCGTTCGTACCCATGGAGTTACGAGCAGTACTTC.

The rearrangement uses TRBV7-2 and TRBJ1-2, with D perhaps TRBD1 (5 bases). Trimming took off 0 bases at V and 4 bases at J, with 9 bases between the two ends. This CDR3 spans 14 amino acids. Germline loops: CDR1 SGHTA, CDR2 FQGNSA. CDR3 amino acids: CASSLAGDGYGYTF. Here the CDR3 DNA reads TGTGCCAGCAGCTTAGCCGGGGACGGCTATGGCTACACCTTC. Using reference TRBV7-2 and TRBJ1-2 for the parts outside the CDR3, the full variable domain is GAGVSQSPSNKVTEKGKDVELRCDPISGHTALYWYRQSLGQGLEFLIYFQGNSAPDKSGLPSDRFSAERTGGSVSTLTIQRTQQEDSAVYLCASSLAGDGYGYTFGSGTRLTVV.

The J gene is TRBJ2-1, the V gene TRBV29-1, with 10 bases identical to TRBD2. Unmatched junction bases numbered 8, after V lost 4 bases and J lost 5 bases. The CDR3 is made up of 15 amino acids. Germline loops: CDR1 SQVTM, CDR2 ANQGSEA. The chain's CDR3 is CSVGPAGGPDNEQFF. The CDR3 DNA reads TGCAGCGTTGGCCCAGCGGGGGGGCCGGACAATGAGCAGTTCTTC.

V usage is TRBV7-8 and J usage is TRBJ1-5; D not certain. There are 17 residues in the CDR3. The germline V and J ends were trimmed by 5 bases and 0 bases, with 17 bases remaining between them. The germline V gene encodes CDR1 SGHVS and CDR2 FQNEAQ. The CDR3 loop is CASSPRGQTSSNQPQHF. CDR3 DNA: TGTGCCAGCAGCCCCCGAGGCCAAACCTCTAGCAATCAGCCCCAGCATTTT.

This chain links TRBV4-2 with TRBJ2-1, with 9 positions matching TRBD1. Germline lookup yields CDR1 LGHNA and CDR2 YNFKEQ. The CDR3 has 17 amino acids. Losses at the gene ends were 1 base for V and 0 bases for J; bases not matched to a gene: 4. The CDR3 nucleotides read TGTGCCAGCAGCCAAGGGACAGGGGAGAGCTCCTACAATGAGCAGTTCTTC. Its translation is CASSQGTGESSYNEQFF.

This clonotype has just a few counts. In nucleotides, the CDR3 is TGTGCCAGTCGCTTGGGAGATACGCAGTATTTT. Translation: CASRLGDTQYF. This chain uses TRBV11-2 with TRBJ2-3; no definite D call. V was trimmed by 9 bases and J by 5 bases, leaving 9 bases between them. This CDR3 has 11 amino acids. Germline CDR1 reads SGHAT; CDR2 reads FQNNGV.

This clonotype showed up just once. V is TRBV2 and J is TRBJ1-2; a weak D match, TRBD1 (6 bases). This CDR3 has 15 amino acids. V was clipped by 4 bases and J by 8 bases, with 20 bases between them. Germline CDR1 reads SNHLY; CDR2 reads FYNNEI. The CDR3, as DNA: TGTGCCAGCAGTGGAACGCAGGGGCCCATTGGAGGCTACACCTTC. This gives the protein CASSGTQGPIGGYTF.

CDR3 in amino acids: CASSLPETQYF. The DNA of the CDR3 is TGTGCCAGCAGCTTGCCCGAGACCCAGTACTTC. The chain links TRBV5-4 to TRBJ2-5, with D uncertain. Trimming took 1 base from V and 5 from J, leaving 3 bases between them. There are 11 residues in the CDR3. Per the germline V gene, CDR1 is SGHNT and CDR2 is YYREEE (reference sequence).

V and J are TRBV7-2 and TRBJ1-1; D is undetermined. The CDR3 consists of 13 residues. Trimming stripped 1 base from V and 5 bases from J, with 8 bases between. Germline V CDR1 and CDR2: SGHTA, FQGNSA. The CDR3 sequence: CASSLVPSTEAFF. The CDR3 nucleotides read TGTGCCAGCAGCTTAGTACCATCGACTGAAGCTTTCTTT. The full variable domain, rest sourced from reference TRBV7-2 and TRBJ1-1, is GAGVSQSPSNKVTEKGKDVELRCDPISGHTALYWYRQSLGQGLEFLIYFQGNSAPDKSGLPSDRFSAERTGGSVSTLTIQRTQQEDSAVYLCASSLVPSTEAFFGQGTRLTVV.

There are a few counts of this clonotype. V and J are TRBV7-2 and TRBJ1-1; D gene unclear. Trimming shortened V by 8 bases and J by 0 bases, and 10 bases separated the two germline ends. Per the germline V gene, CDR1 is SGHTA and CDR2 is FQGNSA. The CDR3 length is 13 residues. The CDR3 sequence is CASSLEMNTEAFF. CDR3 DNA: TGTGCCAGCTCCCTAGAGATGAACACTGAAGCTTTCTTT. Full variable domain (rest looked up from reference TRBV7-2 and TRBJ1-1): GAGVSQSPSNKVTEKGKDVELRCDPISGHTALYWYRQSLGQGLEFLIYFQGNSAPDKSGLPSDRFSAERTGGSVSTLTIQRTQQEDSAVYLCASSLEMNTEAFFGQGTRLTVV.

This rearrangement joins TRBV20-1 to TRBJ2-3, with TRBD1 matching over 10 bases. Germline CDR1 DFQATT, CDR2 SNEGSKA (reference sequence). The CDR3 totals 14 residues. J was trimmed by 5 bases and V by 5 bases; bases with no gene match: 7. CDR3 nucleotides: TGCAGTGCTGCGACAGGGGGCGAAGAAGATACGCAGTATTTT. Protein product: CSAATGGEEDTQYF.

This clonotype was seen just once. CDR3 amino acids: CASSTETVSGANVLTF. The CDR3 bases are TGTGCCAGCAGTACCGAGACGGTCTCTGGGGCCAACGTCCTGACTTTC. V is TRBV28 and J is TRBJ2-6; D ambiguous. Trimming cost V 5 bases and J 0 bases, with 11 bases left between them. Germline V lookup: CDR1 MDHEN, CDR2 SYDVKM. The CDR3 extends over 16 amino acids. Based on the CDR3 plus reference TRBV28 and TRBJ2-6, the full variable domain is DVKVTQSSRYLVKRTGEKVFLECVQDMDHENMFWYRQDPGLGLRLIYFSYDVKMKEKGDIPEGYSVSREKKERFSLILESASTNQTSMYLCASSTETVSGANVLTFGAGSRLTVL.

The chain links TRBV30 to TRBJ1-5, with 7 bases lining up with TRBD1. After removal of 2 bases from V and 11 bases from J, the junction contained 9 bases not matched to a gene. In germline, CDR1 is GTSNPN, CDR2 SVGIG (reference sequence). The CDR3 sequence is 13 residues long. The CDR3 sequence is CAWSQQGIRAQHF. CDR3 in DNA: TGTGCCTGGAGTCAACAGGGGATTCGGGCCCAGCATTTT.

In regard to this clonotype: One end of the junction fails to match germline, which may point to a read error. The rearrangement joins TRBV24-1 to TRBJ2-5; weak D call: TRBD1 (6 bases). CDR3 length: 14 amino acids. Germline lookup yields CDR1 KGHDR and CDR2 SFDVKD. CDR3 DNA sequence: TGTGCCTCCAGCCCGGGACAAATACAAGAGACCCAGTACTTC. Translating gives CASSPGQIQETQYF.

The rearrangement uses TRBV28 and TRBJ1-5; D gene unclear. The CDR3 covers 12 residues. Germline lookup yields CDR1 MDHEN and CDR2 SYDVKM. V was shortened by 1 base and J by 6 bases, with 4 bases between the two germline ends. The CDR3 DNA follows: TGTGCCAGCAGTTTATTAGGTCAGCCCCAGCATTTT. Its translation: CASSLLGQPQHF.

V gene TRBV28 combines with J gene TRBJ1-1; 9 positions match TRBD1. The CDR3 totals 15 residues. Per the germline V gene, CDR1 is MDHEN and CDR2 is SYDVKM. Trimming took 2 bases from V and 6 from J; bases not matched to a gene: 7. CDR3 DNA sequence: TGTGCCAGCAGTTTAAGAGGACAGGGGACATCTGAAGCTTTCTTT. It encodes CASSLRGQGTSEAFF.

This clonotype was detected only once. The chain carries TRBV5-1 and TRBJ2-7; possible D gene TRBD1, 5 bases. V dropped 0 bases and J dropped 2 bases, with 12 bases sitting between them. From germline, CDR1 is SGHRS and CDR2 YFSETQ. There are 15 residues in the CDR3. The CDR3 DNA sequence: TGCGCCAGCAGCTTGGAAGGGGCCGGGCCCTACGAGCAGTACTTC. Protein product: CASSLEGAGPYEQYF.

This clonotype was seen once. The chain combines TRBV15 with TRBJ2-5, with 7 bases lining up with TRBD2. Germline V lookup: CDR1 LNHNV, CDR2 YYDKDF (reference sequence). V dropped 0 bases and J dropped 5; count of bases not matched to a gene: 3. This CDR3 is built from 14 residues. The CDR3 sequence is CATSRELLAETQYF. DNA for the CDR3: TGTGCCACCAGCAGAGAGTTACTAGCGGAGACCCAGTACTTC.

CDR3 amino acids: CASSLDWDSRRTQYF. CDR3 DNA: TGTGCCAGCAGCTTGGATTGGGACTCCAGGCGGACGCAGTATTTT. The chain joins TRBV5-4 to TRBJ2-3; D is perhaps TRBD2 (6 bases). Trimming pared 0 bases from V and 9 bases from J, leaving 17 bases between. The CDR3 spans 15 residues. In germline, CDR1 is SGHNT, CDR2 YYREEE (reference sequence).